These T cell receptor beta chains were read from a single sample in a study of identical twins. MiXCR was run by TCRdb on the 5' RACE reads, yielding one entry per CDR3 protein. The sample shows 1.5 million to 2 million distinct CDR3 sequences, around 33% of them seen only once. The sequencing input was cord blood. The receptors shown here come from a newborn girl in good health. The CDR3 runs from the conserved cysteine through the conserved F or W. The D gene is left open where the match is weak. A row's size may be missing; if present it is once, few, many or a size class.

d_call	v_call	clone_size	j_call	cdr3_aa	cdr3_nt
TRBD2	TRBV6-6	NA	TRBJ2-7	CASSYPSLLAGDLEQYF	TGTGCCAGCAGTTACCCTTCTCTTCTAGCGGGAGACCTGGAGCAGTACTTC
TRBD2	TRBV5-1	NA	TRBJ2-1	CASSLEGTSKYNEQFF	TGCGCCAGCAGCTTGGAAGGGACTAGCAAATACAATGAGCAGTTCTTC
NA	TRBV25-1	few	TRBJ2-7	CASSDKVEQYF	TGTGCCAGCAGTGATAAAGTGGAGCAGTACTTC
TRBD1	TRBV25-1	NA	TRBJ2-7	CASSELSGTGENEQYF	TGTGCCAGCAGTGAATTGAGTGGGACAGGGGAAAACGAGCAGTACTTC
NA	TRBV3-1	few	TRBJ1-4	CATPGPRNEKLFF	TGTGCCACCCCGGGACCCCGAAATGAAAAACTGTTTTTT
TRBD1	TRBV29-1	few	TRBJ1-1	CSVWDRGMTEAFF	TGCAGCGTTTGGGACAGGGGGATGACTGAAGCTTTCTTT
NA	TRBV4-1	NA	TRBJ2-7	CASRVGVFSYEQYF	TGCGCCAGCCGCGTGGGGGTGTTTTCCTACGAGCAGTACTTC
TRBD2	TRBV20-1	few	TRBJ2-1	CSARDPWLAGGRDNEQFF	TGCAGTGCTAGAGATCCGTGGCTAGCGGGAGGGCGGGACAATGAGCAGTTCTTC
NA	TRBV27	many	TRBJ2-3	CASSYGGTDTQYF	TGTGCCAGCAGTTACGGGGGCACAGATACGCAGTATTTT
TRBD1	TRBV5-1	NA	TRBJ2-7	CASSFGQVSSYEQYF	TGCGCCAGCAGCTTTGGACAGGTGAGCTCCTACGAGCAGTACTTC
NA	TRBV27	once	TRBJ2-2	CASSLFPPRVSVSTGELFF	TGTGCCAGCAGTTTATTTCCCCCTAGAGTTAGCGTCAGCACCGGGGAGCTGTTTTTT
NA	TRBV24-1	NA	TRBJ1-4	CATSAPRTVATNEKLFF	TGTGCCACCAGTGCTCCCCGGACAGTGGCAACTAATGAAAAACTGTTTTTT
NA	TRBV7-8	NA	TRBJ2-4	CASSPGVGLAKNIQYF	TGTGCCAGCAGCCCAGGGGTGGGATTAGCCAAAAACATTCAGTACTTC
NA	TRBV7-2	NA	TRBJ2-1	CASRASANEQFF	TGTGCCAGCAGGGCTTCGGCCAATGAGCAGTTCTTC
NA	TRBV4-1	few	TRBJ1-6	CASSRHSYNSPLHF	TGCGCCAGCAGCCGACACTCCTATAATTCACCCCTCCACTTT
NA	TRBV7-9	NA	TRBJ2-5	CASSLYLALKETQYF	TGTGCCAGCAGCTTATACCTAGCCTTAAAAGAGACCCAGTACTTC